Following are 9 T cell receptor beta chains from one sample sequenced in a study of CD8+ T cells in alopecia areata. Extracted from the samples, RNA was reverse transcribed into cDNA to serve as the sequencing template. The method was immunoSEQ multiplex PCR; TCRdb's version includes in-frame clones alone and lacks a portion of them. Of roughly 200,000 clones listed, approximately 62% were seen once; the top ten hold about 1.5%. The sequences come from CD4+ T cells sorted from blood, collected at week 0. The origin of the receptors is a human donor with alopecia areata.

This chain links TRBV6-6 with TRBJ1-2; a possible D gene is TRBD1 (5 bases). CDR1 and CDR2 (germline): MNHNY, SVGAGI (reference sequence). The CDR3 is 12 amino acids. V shed 7 bases and J shed 8 bases, with 14 bases lying between them. The CDR3 sequence is CASTPPGIGYTF. DNA for the CDR3: TGTGCCAGCACCCCCCCAGGGATCGGCTACACCTTC.

In its sample, this clone was seen a few times. The gene calls are TRBV5-1 and TRBJ1-5, with D unresolved. Germline CDR1 and CDR2: SGHRS and YFSETQ. This CDR3 has 15 residues. The V end was cut by 1 base, the J end by 0 bases, with 8 bases between. The CDR3, as DNA: TGCGCCAGCAGCTTGAGGCGGAATAGCAATCAGCCCCAGCATTTT. It codes for CASSLRRNSNQPQHF.

This clone was seen a few times. The chain carries TRBV5-4 and TRBJ1-2, with no clear D. Germline CDR1 SGHNT, CDR2 YYREEE (reference sequence). Between the trimmed V and J ends, which lost 6 bases and 4 bases, there was a span of 31 bases. This CDR3 region has 19 residues. The CDR3 nucleotides are TGTGCCAGCACCATATTGGAGAAAGTTTCGCGTCTAGGACTCTATGGCTACACCTTC. This gives the protein CASTILEKVSRLGLYGYTF.

This clone was seen once. The chain couples TRBV29-1 to TRBJ2-1, with D tentatively TRBD1 (6 bases). The CDR3 consists of 14 residues. Germline lookup yields CDR1 SQVTM and CDR2 ANQGSEA. The V end was cut by 2 bases, the J end by 0 bases, with 8 bases between. The CDR3 sequence: CSVERGNSYNEQFF. CDR3 DNA sequence: TGCAGCGTTGAAAGGGGGAACTCCTACAATGAGCAGTTCTTC.

CDR3 DNA: TGTGCCAGCAGCCGCGGACAGGGTCGGACTGAAGCTTTCTTT. This translates into CASSRGQGRTEAFF. This chain joins TRBV13 and TRBJ1-1; TRBD1 agrees at 8 bases. The length of the CDR3 is 14 residues. Trimming took 5 bases from V and 5 from J; bases not matched to a gene: 7. Germline V lookup: CDR1 PRHDT, CDR2 FYEKMQ (reference sequence). The full variable domain, completed using reference TRBV13 and TRBJ1-1, is AAGVIQSPRHLIKEKRETATLKCYPIPRHDTVYWYQQGPGQDPQFLISFYEKMQSDKGSIPDRFSAQQFSDYHSELNMSSLELGDSALYFCASSRGQGRTEAFFGQGTRLTVV.

The CDR3 DNA reads as TGCAGCGTGGCGGGACTAGCCCTCACAGATACGCAGTATTTT. It translates to CSVAGLALTDTQYF. The rearrangement joins TRBV29-1 to TRBJ2-3; 9 nucleotides agree with TRBD2. The germline V gene has CDR1 SQVTM and CDR2 ANQGSEA. The CDR3 consists of 14 residues. J lost 2 bases, V lost 6 bases, and 6 bases had no gene match.

There are a few counts of this clone. The chain is built from TRBV5-1 and TRBJ2-3; no definite D call. The V gene's germline CDR1 is SGHRS and CDR2 YFSETQ. CDR3 length: 15 residues. V was shortened by 2 bases and J by 4 bases, with 14 bases between the two germline ends. The CDR3 DNA follows: TGCGCCAGCAGCTTACCCGACCCCCCGGCAGATACGCAGTATTTT. Protein: CASSLPDPPADTQYF.

The genes are TRBV29-1 and TRBJ1-2; 7 bases are shared with TRBD1. The CDR3 covers 15 residues. CDR1 and CDR2 from the germline V gene are SQVTM and ANQGSEA. V shed 7 bases and J 6 bases; nucleotides not matched to a gene: 17. CDR3 residues: CSATTALTGNDGYTF. CDR3 nucleotides: TGCAGCGCGACGACTGCTCTGACAGGGAATGATGGCTACACCTTC.

For the CDR3, the DNA is TGTGCCAGCAGCTCGGGCCCGGGGGGCGCAGATACGCAGTATTTT. This translates into CASSSGPGGADTQYF. The chain links TRBV7-9 to TRBJ2-3, with a weak D call TRBD2 (7 bases). Trimming cost V 4 bases and J 4 bases, with 15 bases left between them. The germline CDR1 and CDR2 sequences are SEHNR and FQNEAQ (reference sequence). The CDR3 contains 15 residues.